The entry below describes one T cell receptor beta chain. Its cognate antigen is unknown. The sample originates from a study of T cell responses to AZD1222 COVID-19 vaccine. Looking at the study overall: Combined were second doses at about 4 or about 12 weeks. Study findings and constraints: The donor cohort was predominantly white British with a female majority, and clonal diversity may have been underestimated. Repertoires were obtained only post-peak T cell response.

V was clipped by 0 bases and J by 7 bases; unmatched bases: 8. This CDR3 is 17 amino acids long. Germline assignment: CDR1 SGHRS and CDR2 YFSETQ. The table came from immunoSEQ multiplex PCR; TCRdb's copy has only in-frame clones and leaves some out. The sample carries 120,000 or so clones, roughly nine tenths recorded once. This chain uses TRBV5-1 with TRBJ1-6, with TRBD1 matching 9 bases. The sequence was collected from an adult in good health. The sequenced sample was peripheral blood, obtained on day 0 of AZD1222 vaccination. The CDR3, as DNA: TGCGCCAGCAGCTTGGGGGACAGGGATCAATACAATTCACCCCTCCACTTT. It is translated as CASSLGDRDQYNSPLHF.